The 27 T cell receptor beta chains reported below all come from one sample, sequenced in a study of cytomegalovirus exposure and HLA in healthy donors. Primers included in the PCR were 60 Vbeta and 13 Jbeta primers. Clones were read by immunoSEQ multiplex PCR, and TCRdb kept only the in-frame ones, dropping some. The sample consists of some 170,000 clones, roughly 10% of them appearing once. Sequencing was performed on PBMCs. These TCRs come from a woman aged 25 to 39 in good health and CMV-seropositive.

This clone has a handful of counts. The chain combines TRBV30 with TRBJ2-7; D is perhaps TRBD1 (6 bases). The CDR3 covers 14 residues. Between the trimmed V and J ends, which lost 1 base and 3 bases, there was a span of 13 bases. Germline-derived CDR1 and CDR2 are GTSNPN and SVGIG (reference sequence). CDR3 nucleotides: TGTGCCTGGAGTGACAGGGCCGCGAGCTACGAGCAGTACTTC. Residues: CAWSDRAASYEQYF.

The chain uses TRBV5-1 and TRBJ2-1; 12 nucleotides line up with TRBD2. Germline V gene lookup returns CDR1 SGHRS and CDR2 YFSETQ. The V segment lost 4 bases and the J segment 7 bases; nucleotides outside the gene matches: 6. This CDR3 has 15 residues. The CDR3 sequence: CASSPLLAGGNEQFF. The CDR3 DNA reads TGCGCCAGCAGCCCTCTGCTAGCGGGAGGGAATGAGCAGTTCTTC.

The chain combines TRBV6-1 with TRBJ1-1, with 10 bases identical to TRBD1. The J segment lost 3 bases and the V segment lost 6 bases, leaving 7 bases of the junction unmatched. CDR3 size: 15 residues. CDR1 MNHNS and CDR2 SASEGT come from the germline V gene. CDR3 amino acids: CASSETGGWDTEAFF. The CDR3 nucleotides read TGTGCCAGCAGCGAGACAGGGGGCTGGGACACTGAAGCTTTCTTT.

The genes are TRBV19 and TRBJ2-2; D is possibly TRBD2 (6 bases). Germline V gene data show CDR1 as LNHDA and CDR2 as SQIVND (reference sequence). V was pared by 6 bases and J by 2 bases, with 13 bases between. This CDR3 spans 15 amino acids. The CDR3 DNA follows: TGTGCCAGTAGCGCCGGGACTTTTAACACCGGGGAGCTGTTTTTT. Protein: CASSAGTFNTGELFF.

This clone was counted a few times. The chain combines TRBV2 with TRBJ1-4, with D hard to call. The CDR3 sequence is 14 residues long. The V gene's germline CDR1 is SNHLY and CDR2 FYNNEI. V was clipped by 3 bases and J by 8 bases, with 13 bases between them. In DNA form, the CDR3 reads TGTGCCAGCAGTGACCTCTTCAAGGAGGAAAAACTGTTTTTT. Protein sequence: CASSDLFKEEKLFF.

DNA of the CDR3: TGTGCCAGCAGCTCGAAGACAGGGGATTTTAGGTATGGCTACACCTTC. It yields the protein CASSSKTGDFRYGYTF. The V gene is TRBV5-4, the J gene TRBJ1-2; TRBD1 matches at 8 bases. CDR3 length: 16 amino acids. V was clipped by 3 bases and J by 5 bases; unmatched bases: 12. Germline V CDR1 and CDR2: SGHNT, YYREEE (reference sequence). The variable domain in full, with the rest retrieved from reference TRBV5-4 and TRBJ1-2, is ETGVTQSPTHLIKTRGQQVTLRCSSQSGHNTVSWYQQALGQGPQFIFQYYREEENGRGNFPPRFSGLQFPNYSSELNVNALELDDSALYLCASSSKTGDFRYGYTFGSGTRLTVV.

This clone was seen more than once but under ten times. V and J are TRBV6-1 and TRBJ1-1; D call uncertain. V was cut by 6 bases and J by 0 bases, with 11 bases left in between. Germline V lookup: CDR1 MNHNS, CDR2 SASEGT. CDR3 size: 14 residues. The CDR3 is CASRITALNTEAFF. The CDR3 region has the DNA TGTGCCAGCAGGATAACTGCCTTGAACACTGAAGCTTTCTTT.

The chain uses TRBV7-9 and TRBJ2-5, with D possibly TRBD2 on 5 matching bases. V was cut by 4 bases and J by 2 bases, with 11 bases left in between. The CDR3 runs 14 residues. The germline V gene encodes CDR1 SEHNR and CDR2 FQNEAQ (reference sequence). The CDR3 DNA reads TGTGCCAGCAGCTCCTTAGCGTGGCAAGAGACCCAGTACTTC. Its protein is CASSSLAWQETQYF.

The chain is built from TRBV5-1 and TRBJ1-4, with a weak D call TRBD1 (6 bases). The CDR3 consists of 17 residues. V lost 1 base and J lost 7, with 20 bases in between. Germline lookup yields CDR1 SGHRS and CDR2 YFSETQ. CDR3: CASSLNSVAGAGEKLFF. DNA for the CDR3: TGCGCCAGCAGCTTGAACTCGGTCGCAGGGGCTGGTGAAAAACTGTTTTTT.

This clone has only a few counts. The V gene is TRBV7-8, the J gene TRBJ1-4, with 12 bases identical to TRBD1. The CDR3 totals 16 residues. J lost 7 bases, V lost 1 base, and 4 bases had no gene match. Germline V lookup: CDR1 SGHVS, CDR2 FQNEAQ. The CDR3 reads CASSLGDRGHSEKLFF. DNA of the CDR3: TGTGCCAGCAGCTTAGGGGACAGGGGGCATAGTGAAAAACTGTTTTTT.

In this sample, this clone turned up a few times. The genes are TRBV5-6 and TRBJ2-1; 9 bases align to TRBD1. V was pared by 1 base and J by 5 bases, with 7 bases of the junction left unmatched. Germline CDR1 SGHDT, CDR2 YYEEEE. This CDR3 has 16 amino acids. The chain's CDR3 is CASSLYVGTGNNEQFF. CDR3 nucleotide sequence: TGTGCCAGCAGCTTGTACGTCGGGACAGGGAACAATGAGCAGTTCTTC.

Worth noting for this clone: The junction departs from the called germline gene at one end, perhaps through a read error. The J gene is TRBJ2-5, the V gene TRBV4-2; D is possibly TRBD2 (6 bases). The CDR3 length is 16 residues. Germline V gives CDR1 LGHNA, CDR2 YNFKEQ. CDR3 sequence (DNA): TGTGCCAGCAGCCAAGACCCCTGGGGGGTAGGAGAGGCCCAGTACTTC. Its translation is CASSQDPWGVGEAQYF.

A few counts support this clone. The CDR3 DNA reads as TGTGCCAGCAGCCTGGGACAGGGGGGGGTCCCATATGGCTACACCTTC. Protein sequence: CASSLGQGGVPYGYTF. The V gene is TRBV7-6, the J gene TRBJ1-2; 11 nucleotides match TRBD1. CDR3 length equals 16 residues. Germline-derived CDR1 and CDR2 are SGHVS and FNYEAQ. Trimming at V came to 5 bases and at J to 5 bases, leaving 10 bases not matched to a gene.

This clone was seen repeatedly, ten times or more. CDR3 sequence reads: CATYDHRGQGAEQYF. CDR3 nucleotide sequence: TGTGCCACCTATGACCACAGGGGCCAAGGCGCCGAGCAGTACTTC. The V gene is TRBV6-6, the J gene TRBJ2-7; 7 bases map to TRBD1. With 10 bases clipped from V and 6 bases from J, the junction kept 18 bases outside the gene matches. Germline CDR1 and CDR2: MNHNY and SVGAGI (reference sequence). The CDR3 runs to 15 residues.

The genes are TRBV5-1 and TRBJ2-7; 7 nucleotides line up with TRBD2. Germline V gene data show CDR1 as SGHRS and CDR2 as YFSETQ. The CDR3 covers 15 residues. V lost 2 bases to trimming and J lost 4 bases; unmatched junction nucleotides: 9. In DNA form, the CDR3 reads TGCGCCAGCAGCTTAGCGGGGTTTCAAGGGTACGAGCAGTACTTC. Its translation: CASSLAGFQGYEQYF. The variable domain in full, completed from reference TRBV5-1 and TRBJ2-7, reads KAGVTQTPRYLIKTRGQQVTLSCSPISGHRSVSWYQQTPGQGLQFLFEYFSETQRNKGNFPGRFSGRQFSNSRSEMNVSTLELGDSALYLCASSLAGFQGYEQYFGPGTRLTVT.

In nucleotides, the CDR3 is TGTGCCAGCAGACGCGGGACAGGGGGGAGCGGCTACACCTTC. It yields the protein CASRRGTGGSGYTF. V is TRBV2 and J is TRBJ1-2; 11 bases are shared with TRBD1. The germline CDR1 and CDR2 sequences are SNHLY and FYNNEI. There are 14 residues in the CDR3. The J segment lost 8 bases and the V segment lost 6 bases, leaving 8 bases of the junction unmatched.

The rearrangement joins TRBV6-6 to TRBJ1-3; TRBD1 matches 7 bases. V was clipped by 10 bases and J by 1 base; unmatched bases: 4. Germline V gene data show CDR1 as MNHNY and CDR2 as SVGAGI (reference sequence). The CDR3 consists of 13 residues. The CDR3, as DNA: TGTGCCACCGTACAGGGGTCTGGAAACACCATATATTTT. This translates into CATVQGSGNTIYF.

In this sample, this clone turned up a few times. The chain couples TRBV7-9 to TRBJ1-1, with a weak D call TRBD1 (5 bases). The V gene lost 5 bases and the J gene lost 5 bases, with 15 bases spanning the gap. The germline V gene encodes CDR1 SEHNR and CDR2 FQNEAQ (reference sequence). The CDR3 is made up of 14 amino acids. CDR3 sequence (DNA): TGTGCCAGCAGCCCACCTTTCAGGGTTACTGAAGCTTTCTTT. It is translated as CASSPPFRVTEAFF.

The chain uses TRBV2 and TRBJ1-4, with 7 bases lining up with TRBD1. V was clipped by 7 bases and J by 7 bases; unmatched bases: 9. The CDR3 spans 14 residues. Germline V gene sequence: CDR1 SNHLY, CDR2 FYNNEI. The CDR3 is CASKTTGRLEKLFF. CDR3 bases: TGTGCCAGCAAGACGACAGGGCGTCTTGAAAAACTGTTTTTT.

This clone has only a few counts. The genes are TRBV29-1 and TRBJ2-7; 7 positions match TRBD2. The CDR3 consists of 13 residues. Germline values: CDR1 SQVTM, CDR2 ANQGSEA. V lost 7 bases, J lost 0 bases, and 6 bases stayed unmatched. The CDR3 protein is CSARRGSSYEQYF. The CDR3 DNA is TGCAGCGCCCGTCGCGGGAGCTCCTACGAGCAGTACTTC.

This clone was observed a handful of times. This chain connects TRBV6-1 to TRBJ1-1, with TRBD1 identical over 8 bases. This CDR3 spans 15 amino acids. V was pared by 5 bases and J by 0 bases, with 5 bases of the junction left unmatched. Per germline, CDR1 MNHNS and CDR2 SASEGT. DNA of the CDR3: TGTGCCAGCAGTCTGACCAGGGGGCTGAACACTGAAGCTTTCTTT. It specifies CASSLTRGLNTEAFF.

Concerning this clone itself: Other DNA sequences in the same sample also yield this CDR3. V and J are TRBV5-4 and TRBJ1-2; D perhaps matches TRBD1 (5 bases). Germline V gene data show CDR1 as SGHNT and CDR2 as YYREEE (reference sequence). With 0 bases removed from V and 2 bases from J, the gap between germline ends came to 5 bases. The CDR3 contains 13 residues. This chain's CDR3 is CASSLGQNYGYTF. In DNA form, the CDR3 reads TGTGCCAGCAGCTTGGGACAGAACTATGGCTACACCTTC.

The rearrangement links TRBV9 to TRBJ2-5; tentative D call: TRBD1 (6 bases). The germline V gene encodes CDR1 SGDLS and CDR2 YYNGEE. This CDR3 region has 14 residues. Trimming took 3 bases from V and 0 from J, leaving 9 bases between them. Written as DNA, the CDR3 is TGTGCCAGCAGCGGAGGACAGTACCAAGAGACCCAGTACTTC. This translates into CASSGGQYQETQYF.

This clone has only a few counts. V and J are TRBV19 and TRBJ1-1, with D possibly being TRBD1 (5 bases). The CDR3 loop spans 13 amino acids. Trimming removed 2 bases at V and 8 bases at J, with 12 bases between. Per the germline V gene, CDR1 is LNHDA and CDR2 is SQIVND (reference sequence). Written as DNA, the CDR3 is TGTGCCAGTAGTATATTGGCCGGGGGGGAAGCTTTCTTT. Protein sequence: CASSILAGGEAFF.

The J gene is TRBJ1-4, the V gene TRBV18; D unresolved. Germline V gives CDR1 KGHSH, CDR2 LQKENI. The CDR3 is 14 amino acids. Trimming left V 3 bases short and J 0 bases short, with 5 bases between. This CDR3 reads CASSPAATNEKLFF. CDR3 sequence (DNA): TGTGCCAGCTCACCGGCAGCAACTAATGAAAAACTGTTTTTT.

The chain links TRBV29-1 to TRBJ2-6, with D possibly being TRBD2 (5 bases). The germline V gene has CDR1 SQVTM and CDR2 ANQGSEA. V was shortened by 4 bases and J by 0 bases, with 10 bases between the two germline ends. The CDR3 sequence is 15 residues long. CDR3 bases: TGCAGCGTTGGGACGGGGAGCTCTGGGGCCAACGTCCTGACTTTC. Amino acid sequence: CSVGTGSSGANVLTF.

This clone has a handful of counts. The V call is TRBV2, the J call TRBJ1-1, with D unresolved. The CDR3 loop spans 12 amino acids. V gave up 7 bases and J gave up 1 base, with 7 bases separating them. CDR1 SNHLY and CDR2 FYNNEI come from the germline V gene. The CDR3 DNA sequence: TGTGCCAGCATTGGGCAGAACACTGAAGCTTTCTTT. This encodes CASIGQNTEAFF.